The clone carrying this T cell receptor (beta chain) has more than one count but fewer than ten. One junction end disagrees with the germline gene, perhaps due to a read error. In the same sample, other DNA sequences code for this CDR3. The data derive from a study of blood T cell repertoires in COVID-19. Study background: Both acute and convalescent COVID-19 samples were obtained from the United States, Italy and Spain. Nucleic acid was either cDNA or gDNA, and it came from T cells, B-cell-depleted T cells, or PBMCs.

This CDR3 contains 13 residues. Authors' data handling: The assay estimated nucleated cells by amplifying reference gene primers. Here immunoSEQ multiplex PCR was the method, and the copy in TCRdb shows in-frame clones only, minus some. Clone size and the V and J calls come from that table; the DNA yielded D and trimming. The repertoire holds under 350,000 clones, with 80% to 95% as singletons. This sequence originates from a woman aged 25 to 39 with COVID-19, enrolled during active disease. The gene calls are TRBV12-3 or TRBV12-4 and TRBJ1-5; no definite D call. Sequences were obtained from peripheral blood. CDR3 loop: CASSLGQNQPQHF. Here the CDR3 DNA reads TGTGCCAGCAGCTTAGGGCAGAATCAGCCCCAGCATTTT.